The clone carrying this T cell receptor (beta chain) has more than one count but fewer than ten. What it binds is not known. This record comes from a study of T cells in Graves' hyperthyroidism and ophthalmopathy. Authors of the study amplified TCR beta CDR3 regions from RNA transcripts. With the HTBI primer set, the TCR CDR3 went through a first round of RT-PCR. TCRdb independently ran MiXCR on the multiplex PCR reads; one entry per CDR3 protein. The sample includes a few hundred thousand distinct CDR3 sequences, about 45% of them seen just once. Trimming took off 0 bases at V and 1 base at J, with 10 bases between the two ends. The CDR3 extends over 15 amino acids. CDR1 is LGHNA and CDR2 is YSLEER in the germline V gene. The study, taken as a whole, reports: Blood also carried most thyroid clonotypes expanded above 0.001.

The source is a woman aged 18-29 years with Graves' hyperthyroidism. Material: peripheral blood or thyroid tissue (not recorded which). V is TRBV4-3 and J is TRBJ2-7; D gene uncertain. The CDR3 nucleotides are TGCGCCAGCAGCCAAGATCTCGGGCTTTCCTACGAGCAGTACTTC. This translates into CASSQDLGLSYEQYF.